This is a list of T cell receptor beta chains from one sample in a study of T cell responses to AZD1222 COVID-19 vaccine. Profiling relied on immunoSEQ multiplex PCR, and the TCRdb table lists in-frame clones only, not all of them. The sample includes tens of thousands of clones, around 89% of them seen just once. The material was peripheral blood, obtained 28 days after the second AZD1222 dose. These receptors all come from an adult who received the AZD1222 COVID-19 vaccine. The CDR3 runs from the conserved cysteine through the conserved F or W. Fields, in order: clone size, J gene, D gene, V gene, CDR3 DNA, CDR3 protein. A D gene is named only where the DNA matches it firmly. Clone size is stated in some rows and not others, as once, few, many or a class when expanded.

size: NA; J: TRBJ1-2; D: NA; V: TRBV19; DNA: TGTGCCAGTAGTATAGCTGGGACGAGCGGCTACACCTTC; CDR3: CASSIAGTSGYTF
size: NA; J: TRBJ1-2; D: NA; V: TRBV5-8; DNA: TGTGCCAGCAGCTTTTCCGGTACTAACTATGGCTACACCTTC; CDR3: CASSFSGTNYGYTF
size: NA; J: TRBJ1-2; D: TRBD1; V: TRBV30; DNA: TGTGCCTGGAGTGGCGGGACAGTTTATGGCTACACCTTC; CDR3: CAWSGGTVYGYTF
size: once; J: TRBJ2-5; D: TRBD2; V: TRBV12-3/TRBV12-4; DNA: TGTGCCAGCACCCCGGGGGGTCAAGAGACCCAGTACTTC; CDR3: CASTPGGQETQYF
size: NA; J: TRBJ2-1; D: TRBD1; V: TRBV7-7; DNA: TGTGCTAGCAGCCCCACCCTGGACAGGAGCTCCTACAATGAGCAGTTCTTC; CDR3: CASSPTLDRSSYNEQFF
size: NA; J: TRBJ2-1; D: TRBD2; V: TRBV19; DNA: TGTGCCAGTAGTATTAGGAGCGGGAACAATGAGCAGTTCTTC; CDR3: CASSIRSGNNEQFF
size: NA; J: TRBJ2-7; D: NA; V: TRBV5-4; DNA: TGTGCCAGCAGCCGTAGGACAGAGCTTACCTACGAGCAGTACTTC; CDR3: CASSRRTELTYEQYF
size: NA; J: TRBJ2-5; D: TRBD2; V: TRBV6-5; DNA: TGTGCCAGCAGCCGCGGGACTAGGGGCCAAGAGACCCAGTACTTC; CDR3: CASSRGTRGQETQYF
size: NA; J: TRBJ2-1; D: NA; V: TRBV11-3; DNA: TGTGCCAGCAGCGGCCCCGACAGGGAGGGGAAGAATGAGCAGTTCTTC; CDR3: CASSGPDREGKNEQFF
size: NA; J: TRBJ1-1; D: NA; V: TRBV30; DNA: TGTGCCTGGAGTGTTGTGGTGAACACTGAAGCTTTCTTT; CDR3: CAWSVVVNTEAFF
size: NA; J: TRBJ2-2; D: NA; V: TRBV30; DNA: TGTGCCTGGAGTGCCCCCGGGGAGCTGTTTTTT; CDR3: CAWSAPGELFF
size: NA; J: TRBJ1-5; D: TRBD1; V: TRBV6-5; DNA: TGTGCCAGCAGTAGGGACAGCTATTATCAGCCCCAGCATTTT; CDR3: CASSRDSYYQPQHF
size: NA; J: TRBJ2-5; D: NA; V: TRBV5-1; DNA: TGCGCCAGCAGCTTGTTTGAAGGGTCGGAGACCCAGTACTTC; CDR3: CASSLFEGSETQYF
size: NA; J: TRBJ1-5; D: NA; V: TRBV21-1; DNA: TGTGCCAGCAGCAAGAACGCTGGGGGGCAGCCCCAGCATTTT; CDR3: CASSKNAGGQPQHF
size: NA; J: TRBJ1-4; D: NA; V: TRBV4-1; DNA: TGCGCCAGCAGCCCTTCCCGGGGGAACAATGAAAAACTGTTTTTT; CDR3: CASSPSRGNNEKLFF
size: NA; J: TRBJ1-5; D: TRBD1; V: TRBV19; DNA: TGTGCCAGCCAGCCTCCGGGACAGCTAAAAGGGCAGCCCCAGCATTTT; CDR3: CASQPPGQLKGQPQHF
size: NA; J: TRBJ1-1; D: NA; V: TRBV29-1; DNA: TGCAGCGTTGTGTCGGCTAGGGGCACTGAAGCTTTCTTT; CDR3: CSVVSARGTEAFF
size: NA; J: TRBJ2-5; D: NA; V: TRBV7-9; DNA: TGTGCCAGCAGCACCGGTGGGCCCCAAGAGACCCAGTACTTC; CDR3: CASSTGGPQETQYF
size: NA; J: TRBJ1-5; D: NA; V: TRBV5-1; DNA: TGCGCCAGCAGACAAGACCCTGACAGGCCCCAGCATTTT; CDR3: CASRQDPDRPQHF
size: NA; J: TRBJ1-5; D: NA; V: TRBV7-2; DNA: TGTGCCAGCAGCCCGGACCCCTTCGTCCAGCCCCAGCATTTT; CDR3: CASSPDPFVQPQHF
size: NA; J: TRBJ2-5; D: NA; V: TRBV18; DNA: TGTGCCAGCTCACCACCGGGGACGAAGAAAGAGACCCAGTACTTC; CDR3: CASSPPGTKKETQYF
size: NA; J: TRBJ2-7; D: NA; V: TRBV11-2; DNA: TGTGCCAGCACTCTACGGGGAGAAGACTACGAGCAGTACTTC; CDR3: CASTLRGEDYEQYF
size: NA; J: TRBJ1-3; D: NA; V: TRBV4-3; DNA: TGCGCCAGCAGCCAAAGATGGGCTGGGGTTTTCCGCGACTCTGGAAACACCATATATTTT; CDR3: CASSQRWAGVFRDSGNTIYF
size: NA; J: TRBJ1-1; D: NA; V: TRBV18; DNA: TGTGCCACCCAGGTCGAATCCGACAGTTCACAAGCTTTCTTT; CDR3: CATQVESDSSQAFF
size: NA; J: TRBJ1-2; D: NA; V: TRBV2; DNA: TGTGCCAGCAGTGAATCTTGGGGTGGCTACACCTTC; CDR3: CASSESWGGYTF
size: NA; J: TRBJ1-3; D: NA; V: TRBV6-2/TRBV6-3; DNA: TGTGCCAGCAGCCACCCCCGGGCAGGGCCCTCTGGAAACACCATATATTTT; CDR3: CASSHPRAGPSGNTIYF
size: NA; J: TRBJ2-7; D: NA; V: TRBV10-3; DNA: TGTGCCATCAAAGCTCCGGGGAACTACGAGCAGTACTTC; CDR3: CAIKAPGNYEQYF
size: NA; J: TRBJ1-2; D: NA; V: TRBV5-4; DNA: TGTGCCAGCAGGGACCAGGGGCTTAACTATGGCTACACCTTC; CDR3: CASRDQGLNYGYTF
size: NA; J: TRBJ1-1; D: TRBD1; V: TRBV6-5; DNA: TGTGCCAGCAGCCCCGGGACAGGGATGAACACTGAAGCTTTCTTT; CDR3: CASSPGTGMNTEAFF
size: NA; J: TRBJ2-1; D: TRBD2; V: TRBV18; DNA: TGTGCCAGCTCACTAGCGGGAGGGCCCTATGAGGAGCAGTTCTTC; CDR3: CASSLAGGPYEEQFF
size: NA; J: TRBJ2-1; D: TRBD2; V: TRBV4-1; DNA: TGCGCCAGCAGCCAAGAAGAATGGACTAGCGGGAGAATGGGGCTATACAATGAGCAGTTCTTC; CDR3: CASSQEEWTSGRMGLYNEQFF
size: NA; J: TRBJ2-1; D: NA; V: TRBV19; DNA: TGTGCCAGTAGTGGGGGTGCGGGGGCCGGTGAGCAGTTCTTC; CDR3: CASSGGAGAGEQFF
size: few; J: TRBJ2-1; D: TRBD2; V: TRBV28; DNA: TGTGCCAGCAAGGATGCGGGAGGGATCTACAATGAGCAGTTCTTC; CDR3: CASKDAGGIYNEQFF
size: NA; J: TRBJ1-2; D: NA; V: TRBV5-1; DNA: TGCGCCAGCAGCTTGAATCAAGGAGGTTATGGCTACACCTTC; CDR3: CASSLNQGGYGYTF
size: NA; J: TRBJ2-3; D: NA; V: TRBV7-2; DNA: TGTGCCAGCAGCTTTGGTACCGGAGATACGCAGTATTTT; CDR3: CASSFGTGDTQYF
size: NA; J: TRBJ1-1; D: NA; V: TRBV28; DNA: TGTGCCAGCAGTGTGGGGCGGGGGCAGGGGAGGATGAACACTGAAGCTTTCTTT; CDR3: CASSVGRGQGRMNTEAFF
size: NA; J: TRBJ2-5; D: NA; V: TRBV5-1; DNA: TGCGCCAGCAGCACCCGGTCAGGAGAGACCCAGTACTTC; CDR3: CASSTRSGETQYF
size: NA; J: TRBJ1-2; D: TRBD1; V: TRBV10-1; DNA: TGCGCCAGCAGTGAGTCTATGCAGGGGGCGGATGGCTACACCTTC; CDR3: CASSESMQGADGYTF
size: NA; J: TRBJ1-2; D: TRBD1; V: TRBV19; DNA: TGTGCCAGTAGTATCATGGGACAGGGGAATGGCTACACCTTC; CDR3: CASSIMGQGNGYTF
size: NA; J: TRBJ1-4; D: TRBD1; V: TRBV7-8; DNA: TGTGCCAGCAGCCTCGGACAGGGGGATGAAAAACTGTTTTTT; CDR3: CASSLGQGDEKLFF
size: NA; J: TRBJ1-1; D: NA; V: TRBV5-1; DNA: TGCGCCAGCAGCATACCGACAGGGAACACTGAAGCTTTCTTT; CDR3: CASSIPTGNTEAFF
size: few; J: TRBJ1-2; D: TRBD1; V: TRBV5-1; DNA: TGCGCCAGCAGCGTAGGGACAGGGGGTGAGGGCTACACCTTC; CDR3: CASSVGTGGEGYTF
size: NA; J: TRBJ2-2; D: NA; V: TRBV29-1; DNA: TGCAGCGCCCGGGACACCGGGGAGCTGTTTTTT; CDR3: CSARDTGELFF
size: NA; J: TRBJ1-4; D: NA; V: TRBV30; DNA: TGTGCCTGGAAGGATTGGGGCGGTCGTTTTGGGACTAATGAAAAACTGTTTTTT; CDR3: CAWKDWGGRFGTNEKLFF
size: NA; J: TRBJ1-5; D: NA; V: TRBV11-3; DNA: TGTGCCAGCAGCTTAGAGTCAGGGGCCGACCAGCCCCAGCATTTT; CDR3: CASSLESGADQPQHF
size: once; J: TRBJ1-2; D: NA; V: TRBV6-1; DNA: TGTGCCAGCAGTGAAATGGTCGTCGGTGCCTACGGGAACTATGGCTACACCTTC; CDR3: CASSEMVVGAYGNYGYTF
size: NA; J: TRBJ2-7; D: NA; V: TRBV5-4; DNA: TGTGCCAGCAGCTTGGGGACATACGAGCAGTACTTC; CDR3: CASSLGTYEQYF
size: NA; J: TRBJ2-7; D: TRBD1; V: TRBV4-2; DNA: TGTGCCAGCAGCCCTGGACAGGGGGCCTACGAGCAGTACTTC; CDR3: CASSPGQGAYEQYF
size: NA; J: TRBJ1-5; D: NA; V: TRBV2; DNA: TGTGCCAGCAGTGAGACAACGGAGCGACAGCCCCAGCATTTT; CDR3: CASSETTERQPQHF
size: NA; J: TRBJ2-1; D: TRBD2; V: TRBV5-1; DNA: TGCGCCAGCAGCTTGGATGGGACTAGCGGGAGACGATCCTACAATGAGCAGTTCTTC; CDR3: CASSLDGTSGRRSYNEQFF
size: NA; J: TRBJ2-2; D: NA; V: TRBV19; DNA: TGTGCCAGTATCGACTTCATTGGCGCGAACACCGGGGAGCTGTTTTTT; CDR3: CASIDFIGANTGELFF
size: NA; J: TRBJ2-2; D: TRBD1; V: TRBV7-6; DNA: TGTGCCAGCAGCTTAATCATCAGGGGGCAAGGCGGGGAGCTGTTTTTT; CDR3: CASSLIIRGQGGELFF
size: NA; J: TRBJ1-2; D: TRBD1; V: TRBV9; DNA: TGTGCCAGCAGCGTCGGAAGGGACAGGGTAAACTATGGCTACACCTTC; CDR3: CASSVGRDRVNYGYTF
size: once; J: TRBJ1-2; D: NA; V: TRBV19; DNA: TGTGCCAGTAGTATAGGGCAGGCTGGCTACACCTTC; CDR3: CASSIGQAGYTF
size: NA; J: TRBJ1-5; D: TRBD1; V: TRBV7-2; DNA: TGTGCCAGCAGCTTGGACAGGGGAGTCCAGCCCCAGCATTTT; CDR3: CASSLDRGVQPQHF